The rows below give T cell receptor beta chains drawn from one sample of a study of post-analysis software for immune sequencing data. MiXCR, run by TCRdb on the PCR reads, gives a single entry per CDR3 protein. The profile shows about half a million distinct CDR3 sequences, approximately 46% of them singletons. Source material: blood. The receptors originated from a girl aged 5 to 17 with multiple sclerosis. Both conserved end residues are part of each CDR3. Fields, in order: clone size, V gene, D gene, J gene, CDR3 DNA, CDR3 protein. The D gene is left open where the match is weak. Clone size, where shown, is once, few, many, or a class for clones that have expanded.

abundance: few
v_gene: TRBV7-9
d_gene: .
j_gene: TRBJ1-2
CDR3nt: TGTGCCAGCAGCTTAGAACACCTTAACTATGGCTACACCTTC
CDR3aa: CASSLEHLNYGYTF

abundance: .
v_gene: TRBV12-3/TRBV12-4
d_gene: .
j_gene: TRBJ2-5
CDR3nt: TGTGCCAGCAGTACCGGGACTGAAGAGACCCAGTACTTC
CDR3aa: CASSTGTEETQYF

abundance: .
v_gene: TRBV5-1
d_gene: TRBD1
j_gene: TRBJ1-2
CDR3nt: TGCGCCAGCGGGGACAGGGGCAACAATGGCTACACCTTC
CDR3aa: CASGDRGNNGYTF

abundance: .
v_gene: TRBV5-1
d_gene: .
j_gene: TRBJ1-1
CDR3nt: TGCGCCAGCAGCTTGGTGCCTCGGAACACTGAAGCTTTCTTT
CDR3aa: CASSLVPRNTEAFF

abundance: few
v_gene: TRBV12-3/TRBV12-4
d_gene: .
j_gene: TRBJ2-7
CDR3nt: TGTGCCAGCAGGAAGACAGCGGCCTCCTACGAGCAGTACTTC
CDR3aa: CASRKTAASYEQYF

abundance: few
v_gene: TRBV19
d_gene: .
j_gene: TRBJ1-2
CDR3nt: TGTGCCAGTAGTATACAGGGGACCAACTATGGCTACACCTTC
CDR3aa: CASSIQGTNYGYTF

abundance: .
v_gene: TRBV20-1
d_gene: .
j_gene: TRBJ2-1
CDR3nt: TGCAGTGCGGGAGTAGTTGAGCAGTTCTTC
CDR3aa: CSAGVVEQFF

abundance: .
v_gene: TRBV29-1
d_gene: TRBD1
j_gene: TRBJ2-1
CDR3nt: TGCAGCGCGAGGGGACAGGGGGGAGGGAATGAGCAGTTCTTC
CDR3aa: CSARGQGGGNEQFF

abundance: .
v_gene: TRBV20-1
d_gene: TRBD2
j_gene: TRBJ2-5
CDR3nt: TGCAGTGCTAGCGGTAGCGGGATAGAGACCCAGTACTTC
CDR3aa: CSASGSGIETQYF

abundance: once
v_gene: TRBV10-3
d_gene: .
j_gene: TRBJ1-1
CDR3nt: TGTGCCATCAGCCTGGGAGGACAGAAAGCTTTCTTT
CDR3aa: CAISLGGQKAFF

abundance: .
v_gene: TRBV29-1
d_gene: .
j_gene: TRBJ1-2
CDR3nt: TGCAGCGTTGACTCCCCGGGGGCAGGAGTAAACCATGGCTACACCTTC
CDR3aa: CSVDSPGAGVNHGYTF

abundance: .
v_gene: TRBV7-9
d_gene: TRBD1
j_gene: TRBJ2-4
CDR3nt: TGTGCCAGCAGGGACCCGGGACAGGCTCGTGAGCAGTACTTC
CDR3aa: CASRDPGQAREQYF

abundance: .
v_gene: TRBV6-2/TRBV6-3
d_gene: .
j_gene: TRBJ2-1
CDR3nt: TGTGCCAGCAGTTACGGGGACTCAACCTACAATGAGCAGTTCTTC
CDR3aa: CASSYGDSTYNEQFF

abundance: .
v_gene: TRBV15
d_gene: TRBD1
j_gene: TRBJ2-5
CDR3nt: TGTGCCACCAGCAGCAACAGGGGTGAGACCCAGTACTTC
CDR3aa: CATSSNRGETQYF

abundance: .
v_gene: TRBV24-1
d_gene: .
j_gene: TRBJ2-7
CDR3nt: TGTGCCACCAGTGATCCTGACAGTCCCAACGAGCAGTACTTC
CDR3aa: CATSDPDSPNEQYF

abundance: few
v_gene: TRBV3-1
d_gene: .
j_gene: TRBJ1-2
CDR3nt: TGTGCCAGCAGCCAACTCGTGGGGGCCGGCGGCTACACCTTC
CDR3aa: CASSQLVGAGGYTF

abundance: .
v_gene: TRBV7-2
d_gene: .
j_gene: TRBJ2-7
CDR3nt: TGTGCCAGCAGCCCAGAGGCGGTCCCCTACGAGCAGTACTTC
CDR3aa: CASSPEAVPYEQYF

abundance: .
v_gene: TRBV4-3
d_gene: .
j_gene: TRBJ2-1
CDR3nt: TGCGCCAGCAGCCAAGGGGTGGGACTGACCTACAATGAGCAGTTCTTC
CDR3aa: CASSQGVGLTYNEQFF

abundance: .
v_gene: TRBV20-1
d_gene: .
j_gene: TRBJ2-1
CDR3nt: TGCAGTGCTAGGAGATACAATGAGCAGTTCTTC
CDR3aa: CSARRYNEQFF

abundance: .
v_gene: TRBV4-2
d_gene: .
j_gene: TRBJ2-1
CDR3nt: TGTGCCAGCAGCCAAGATGACTTGATGTACAATGAGCAGTTCTTC
CDR3aa: CASSQDDLMYNEQFF

abundance: few
v_gene: TRBV20-1
d_gene: TRBD1
j_gene: TRBJ1-1
CDR3nt: TGCAGTGCCGGCGCGGGACAGGGGGCGTTTGTATCGGCTTTCTTT
CDR3aa: CSAGAGQGAFVSAFF

abundance: .
v_gene: TRBV20-1
d_gene: .
j_gene: TRBJ2-2
CDR3nt: TGCAGTGCTAAGGGGAACACCGGGGAGCTGTTTTTT
CDR3aa: CSAKGNTGELFF

abundance: few
v_gene: TRBV9
d_gene: .
j_gene: TRBJ2-5
CDR3nt: TGTGCCAGCAGCGTAGGACCACAGGGTTATGGGGAGACCCAGTACTTC
CDR3aa: CASSVGPQGYGETQYF

abundance: .
v_gene: TRBV7-8
d_gene: .
j_gene: TRBJ2-1
CDR3nt: TGTGCCAGCAGCTTAGCGGTCGGCAGTGAGCAGTTCTTC
CDR3aa: CASSLAVGSEQFF

abundance: .
v_gene: TRBV5-5
d_gene: .
j_gene: TRBJ2-1
CDR3nt: TGTGCCAGCAGCTTACTCCCGGGACATCGGACTTACAATGAGCAGTTCTTC
CDR3aa: CASSLLPGHRTYNEQFF

abundance: once
v_gene: TRBV27
d_gene: .
j_gene: TRBJ1-5
CDR3nt: TGTGCCAGCAGTTTACGGCCAGGGTCAGATCAGCCCCAGCATTTT
CDR3aa: CASSLRPGSDQPQHF

abundance: few
v_gene: TRBV2
d_gene: TRBD2
j_gene: TRBJ2-4
CDR3nt: TGTGCCAGCGAATCGGGAGGGGGAAACATTCAGTACTTC
CDR3aa: CASESGGGNIQYF

abundance: .
v_gene: TRBV4-1
d_gene: TRBD1
j_gene: TRBJ2-7
CDR3nt: TGCGCCAGCGGCCAAGAAACCTCAGGGGGAAATAACGCTTACGAGCAGTACTTC
CDR3aa: CASGQETSGGNNAYEQYF

abundance: .
v_gene: TRBV2
d_gene: .
j_gene: TRBJ1-1
CDR3nt: TGTGCCAGCAGGAGAGAAGGCGGGGTGGTCGGTCCTGAAGCTTTCTTT
CDR3aa: CASRREGGVVGPEAFF

abundance: few
v_gene: TRBV10-3
d_gene: TRBD1
j_gene: TRBJ2-3
CDR3nt: TGTGCCATCAGTGAAGTGGGGACAGGGTATAGCACAGATACGCAGTATTTT
CDR3aa: CAISEVGTGYSTDTQYF

abundance: .
v_gene: TRBV12-3/TRBV12-4
d_gene: TRBD2
j_gene: TRBJ2-2
CDR3nt: TGTGCCAGCACCTCTAGCGGGAAGGGGTTTTGGGGGCTGTTTTTT
CDR3aa: CASTSSGKGFWGLFF

abundance: .
v_gene: TRBV10-3
d_gene: TRBD1
j_gene: TRBJ1-2
CDR3nt: TGTGCCATCAGATGGACAGGGGGCGACTATGGCTACACCTTC
CDR3aa: CAIRWTGGDYGYTF

abundance: few
v_gene: TRBV5-1
d_gene: .
j_gene: TRBJ2-7
CDR3nt: TGCGCCAGCAGCTGGAACACTGGGGAGTCCTACGAGCAGTACTTC
CDR3aa: CASSWNTGESYEQYF

abundance: .
v_gene: TRBV7-6
d_gene: .
j_gene: TRBJ2-5
CDR3nt: TGTGCCAGCAGCTTAGACCTGGACAACCTAGAGACCCGGTACTTC
CDR3aa: CASSLDLDNLETRYF

abundance: .
v_gene: TRBV5-1
d_gene: TRBD1
j_gene: TRBJ2-7
CDR3nt: TGCGCCAGCAGCTTGGAAGGACAGGCCATATCCTACGAGCAGTACTTC
CDR3aa: CASSLEGQAISYEQYF

abundance: once
v_gene: TRBV13
d_gene: .
j_gene: TRBJ2-1
CDR3nt: TGTGCCAGCAGAAGGGGGGGAGCCTACAATGAGCAGTTCTTC
CDR3aa: CASRRGGAYNEQFF

abundance: .
v_gene: TRBV21-1
d_gene: .
j_gene: TRBJ2-1
CDR3nt: TGTGCCAGCAGCAACAGGGCCGAACGGTCAACCTACAATGAGCAGTTCTTC
CDR3aa: CASSNRAERSTYNEQFF

abundance: .
v_gene: TRBV7-9
d_gene: .
j_gene: TRBJ2-5
CDR3nt: TGTGCCAGCAGCCCAAGGGCGGAGACCCAGTACTTC
CDR3aa: CASSPRAETQYF

abundance: .
v_gene: TRBV20-1
d_gene: TRBD1
j_gene: TRBJ2-2
CDR3nt: TGCAGTGCTAGAGCTTCAACCGGGACAGGGGGCTCTTTTGAGAACACCGGGGAGCTGTTTTTT
CDR3aa: CSARASTGTGGSFENTGELFF

abundance: many
v_gene: TRBV10-3
d_gene: .
j_gene: TRBJ2-5
CDR3nt: TGTGCCATCAGTGATCACCCACTTGGGATGGGTTCAGAGACCCAGTACTTC
CDR3aa: CAISDHPLGMGSETQYF

abundance: .
v_gene: TRBV12-3/TRBV12-4
d_gene: .
j_gene: TRBJ2-7
CDR3nt: TGTGCCAGCAGTTTAGTCGACCGCTCCTACGAGCAGTACTTC
CDR3aa: CASSLVDRSYEQYF

abundance: .
v_gene: TRBV27
d_gene: .
j_gene: TRBJ2-7
CDR3nt: TGTGCCAGCAGTTTATTTGGGCAGGGGCTTACCTCCTACGAGCAGTACTTC
CDR3aa: CASSLFGQGLTSYEQYF

abundance: .
v_gene: TRBV12-3/TRBV12-4
d_gene: .
j_gene: TRBJ1-5
CDR3nt: TGTGCCAGCAAACCGGACAGCGACAATCAGCCCCAGCATTTT
CDR3aa: CASKPDSDNQPQHF

abundance: .
v_gene: TRBV19
d_gene: .
j_gene: TRBJ2-1
CDR3nt: TGTGCCAGTAGCGCCTGGGGGGTTGGACCCTACAATGAGCAGTTCTTC
CDR3aa: CASSAWGVGPYNEQFF

abundance: few
v_gene: TRBV29-1
d_gene: .
j_gene: TRBJ2-5
CDR3nt: TGCAGCGTTGAAGATCCGTACAGGCTCCAAGAGACCCAGTACTTC
CDR3aa: CSVEDPYRLQETQYF

abundance: few
v_gene: TRBV11-2
d_gene: TRBD2
j_gene: TRBJ2-3
CDR3nt: TGTGCCAGCGGCAAACTCGGACTAGCGGGACCCACAGATACGCAGTATTTT
CDR3aa: CASGKLGLAGPTDTQYF

abundance: .
v_gene: TRBV7-3
d_gene: .
j_gene: TRBJ2-7
CDR3nt: TGTGCCAGCAGCCCCAACATCGGGGACCTCGGCGAGCAGTACTTC
CDR3aa: CASSPNIGDLGEQYF

abundance: .
v_gene: TRBV2
d_gene: TRBD1
j_gene: TRBJ1-2
CDR3nt: TGTGCCAGCAGTGAAGAAGGACAGGGGCGAGGCTATGGCTACACCTTC
CDR3aa: CASSEEGQGRGYGYTF

abundance: .
v_gene: TRBV27
d_gene: TRBD1
j_gene: TRBJ2-7
CDR3nt: TGTGCCAGCAGTCCGGACAGGGGAGGGTTCTACGAGCAGTACTTC
CDR3aa: CASSPDRGGFYEQYF

abundance: .
v_gene: TRBV28
d_gene: TRBD1
j_gene: TRBJ1-2
CDR3nt: TGTGCCAGCAGCCCGGGACAGGAAAATGGCTACACCTTC
CDR3aa: CASSPGQENGYTF

abundance: .
v_gene: TRBV4-1
d_gene: TRBD1
j_gene: TRBJ1-2
CDR3nt: TGCGCCAGCAGCCGACTCCTTAGACAGGGAGGCTCGGGCTATGGCTACACCTTC
CDR3aa: CASSRLLRQGGSGYGYTF

abundance: .
v_gene: TRBV7-8
d_gene: .
j_gene: TRBJ2-1
CDR3nt: TGTGTCCAAAACCTGTGCGGAAGGGGATCCTACAATGAGCAGTTCTTC
CDR3aa: CVQNLCGRGSYNEQFF

abundance: .
v_gene: TRBV7-9
d_gene: .
j_gene: TRBJ2-1
CDR3nt: TGTGCCAGCAGCCCTAGTTATCCTAACCCCAATGAGCAGTTCTTC
CDR3aa: CASSPSYPNPNEQFF

abundance: .
v_gene: TRBV14
d_gene: .
j_gene: TRBJ2-3
CDR3nt: TGTGCCAGCAGCCTGAACAGGGCCACAGATACGCAGTATTTT
CDR3aa: CASSLNRATDTQYF

abundance: .
v_gene: TRBV7-9
d_gene: .
j_gene: TRBJ1-1
CDR3nt: TGTGCCAGCAGCTTATTTGGGGGCAGGCGGGGAACTGAAGCTTTCTTT
CDR3aa: CASSLFGGRRGTEAFF

abundance: few
v_gene: TRBV20-1
d_gene: .
j_gene: TRBJ2-1
CDR3nt: TGCAGTGCTGACTGGGGGTCCAGTCTTTTCAATGAGCAGTTCTTC
CDR3aa: CSADWGSSLFNEQFF

abundance: .
v_gene: TRBV4-3
d_gene: .
j_gene: TRBJ2-3
CDR3nt: TGCGCCAGCAGCCAAGATGGAACTAGCAGAGGCACAGATACGCAGTATTTT
CDR3aa: CASSQDGTSRGTDTQYF

abundance: .
v_gene: TRBV20-1
d_gene: .
j_gene: TRBJ2-7
CDR3nt: TGCAGTGCTAGGGAGGGGTTGCGCGAGCAGTACTTC
CDR3aa: CSAREGLREQYF

abundance: .
v_gene: TRBV10-2
d_gene: .
j_gene: TRBJ2-5
CDR3nt: TGCGCCAGCAGAGGCTTCAACGATAAGCAGTACTTC
CDR3aa: CASRGFNDKQYF

abundance: few
v_gene: TRBV20-1
d_gene: TRBD1
j_gene: TRBJ1-3
CDR3nt: TGCAGTGCTAACAAGGGGGCAGCTGGAAACACCATATATTTT
CDR3aa: CSANKGAAGNTIYF